The T cell receptor (beta chain) under discussion was sequenced for a study of chemoradiotherapy in HPV16-positive cancers. The CDR3 totals 13 residues. The V gene lost 0 bases and the J gene lost 4 bases, with 5 bases spanning the gap. Germline-derived CDR1 and CDR2 are SGDLS and YYNGEE. About this clone: Antigen: not known.

The method was immunoSEQ multiplex PCR; TCRdb's version includes in-frame clones alone and lacks a portion of them. The sample lists thousands of clones, around 79% seen once, with 8% in the top ten. Study-wide results and caveats: During treatment, candidate HPV-specific clones and E7-related motifs expanded in tumor.

The chain joins TRBV9 to TRBJ1-3; D gene uncertain. This specimen was tumor tissue, taken from a patient who underwent chemoradiotherapy. This receptor was identified in a human donor with HPV-associated anogenital cancer. This CDR3 reads CASSVEPGNTIYF. The CDR3 bases are TGTGCCAGCAGCGTAGAACCGGGAAACACCATATATTTT.